Listed here is a single T cell receptor (beta chain). Profiling relied on immunoSEQ multiplex PCR, and the TCRdb table lists in-frame clones only, not all of them. The repertoire holds approximately 87,000 clones, with more than 85% as singletons. The CDR3 is made up of 16 amino acids. Germline assignment: CDR1 SGHNT and CDR2 YYREEE (reference sequence). With 5 bases clipped from V and 0 bases from J, the junction kept 7 bases outside the gene matches. The data were obtained in a study of control samples from healthy donors and cancer patients. The sequenced material came from PBMCs. This chain links TRBV5-4 with TRBJ1-1; 10 bases agree with TRBD1. The TCR was taken from a woman aged 35 to 49 with lung cancer. The CDR3, as DNA: TGTGCCAGCAGGGGCGGACAGGGGGGTTTGAACACTGAAGCTTTCTTT. Its protein is CASRGGQGGLNTEAFF.